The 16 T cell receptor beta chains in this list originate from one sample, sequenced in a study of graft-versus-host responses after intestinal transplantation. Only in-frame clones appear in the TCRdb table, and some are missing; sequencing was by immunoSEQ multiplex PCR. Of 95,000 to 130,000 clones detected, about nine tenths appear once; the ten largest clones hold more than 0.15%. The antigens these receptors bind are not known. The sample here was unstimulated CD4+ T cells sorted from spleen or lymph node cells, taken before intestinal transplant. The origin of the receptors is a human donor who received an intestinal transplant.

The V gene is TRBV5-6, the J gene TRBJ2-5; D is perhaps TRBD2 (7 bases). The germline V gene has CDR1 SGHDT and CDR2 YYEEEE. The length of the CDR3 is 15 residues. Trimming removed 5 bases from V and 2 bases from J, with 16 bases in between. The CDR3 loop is CASSGGAIIQETQYF. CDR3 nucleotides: TGTGCCAGCAGTGGGGGGGCGATTATACAAGAGACCCAGTACTTC. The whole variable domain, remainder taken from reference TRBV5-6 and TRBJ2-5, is DAGVTQSPTHLIKTRGQQVTLRCSPKSGHDTVSWYQQALGQGPQFIFQYYEEEERQRGNFPDRFSGHQFPNYSSELNVNALLLGDSALYLCASSGGAIIQETQYFGPGTRLLVL.

CDR3 sequence reads: CASSLGSPGSSPLHF. CDR3 nucleotide sequence: TGTGCCAGCAGTCTAGGTAGCCCTGGGTCCTCACCCCTCCACTTT. V is TRBV6-6 and J is TRBJ1-6; D remains unclear. The CDR3 is 15 residues long. The V gene lost 5 bases and the J gene lost 10 bases, with 18 bases spanning the gap. Germline V gene data show CDR1 as MNHNY and CDR2 as SVGAGI (reference sequence).

The CDR3 region is CASSPRTGNAYEQYF. The CDR3 region has the DNA TGTGCCAGCAGCCCCCGGACAGGCAACGCCTACGAGCAGTACTTC. The chain joins TRBV7-9 to TRBJ2-7; 7 positions agree with TRBD1. Germline CDR1 and CDR2: SEHNR and FQNEAQ (reference sequence). V lost 5 bases and J lost 2; bases outside the gene matches: 9. The CDR3 sequence is 15 residues long. The variable domain in full, with the rest retrieved from reference TRBV7-9 and TRBJ2-7, is DTGVSQNPRHKITKRGQNVTFRCDPISEHNRLYWYRQTLGQGPEFLTYFQNEAQLEKSRLLSDRFSAERPKGSFSTLEIQRTEQGDSAMYLCASSPRTGNAYEQYFGPGTRLTVT.

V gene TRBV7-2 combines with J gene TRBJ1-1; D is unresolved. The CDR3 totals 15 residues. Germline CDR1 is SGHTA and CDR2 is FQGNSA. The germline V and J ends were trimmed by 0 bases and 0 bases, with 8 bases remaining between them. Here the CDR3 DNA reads TGTGCCAGCAGCTTAGCGGCAAACATGAACACTGAAGCTTTCTTT. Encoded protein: CASSLAANMNTEAFF. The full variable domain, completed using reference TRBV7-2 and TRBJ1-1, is GAGVSQSPSNKVTEKGKDVELRCDPISGHTALYWYRQSLGQGLEFLIYFQGNSAPDKSGLPSDRFSAERTGGSVSTLTIQRTQQEDSAVYLCASSLAANMNTEAFFGQGTRLTVV.

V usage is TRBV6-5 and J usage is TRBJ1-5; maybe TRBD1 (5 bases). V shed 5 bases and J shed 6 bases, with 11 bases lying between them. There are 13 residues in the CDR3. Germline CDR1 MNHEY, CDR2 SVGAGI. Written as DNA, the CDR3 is TGTGCCAGCAGTCTTTGGGGCCCTCAGCCCCAGCATTTT. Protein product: CASSLWGPQPQHF.

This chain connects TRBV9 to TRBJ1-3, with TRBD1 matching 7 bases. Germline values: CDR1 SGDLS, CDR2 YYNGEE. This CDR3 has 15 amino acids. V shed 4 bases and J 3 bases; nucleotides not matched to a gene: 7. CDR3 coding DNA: TGTGCCAGCAGCCTGACAGGGATGGATGGAAACACCATATATTTT. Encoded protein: CASSLTGMDGNTIYF.

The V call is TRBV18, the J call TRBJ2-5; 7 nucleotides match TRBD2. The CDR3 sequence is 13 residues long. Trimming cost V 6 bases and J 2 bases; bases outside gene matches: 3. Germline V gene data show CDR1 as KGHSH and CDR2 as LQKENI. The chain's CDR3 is CASSLGRQETQYF. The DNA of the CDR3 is TGTGCCAGCTCCCTCGGGAGGCAAGAGACCCAGTACTTC.

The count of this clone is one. In DNA, the CDR3 is TGTGCCAGCAGCTTAGTTGTTCAGGGGGCTGGCTACACCTTC. This sequence encodes CASSLVVQGAGYTF. J is TRBJ1-2 and V is TRBV7-9; 8 nucleotides align to TRBD1. Germline CDR1 is SEHNR and CDR2 is FQNEAQ (reference sequence). J gave up 7 bases and V 1 base, and 5 bases lay outside the gene matches. This CDR3 region has 14 residues.

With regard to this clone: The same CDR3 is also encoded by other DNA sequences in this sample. The CDR3 DNA reads as TGTGCCAGCAGCTTGACAGGGGTAACCGGGGAGCTGTTTTTT. Encoded protein: CASSLTGVTGELFF. The chain couples TRBV7-3 to TRBJ2-2, with 8 bases lining up with TRBD1. This CDR3 is 14 amino acids long. J lost 5 bases, V lost 3 bases, and 2 bases had no gene match. Germline V gene lookup returns CDR1 SGHTA and CDR2 FQGTGA.

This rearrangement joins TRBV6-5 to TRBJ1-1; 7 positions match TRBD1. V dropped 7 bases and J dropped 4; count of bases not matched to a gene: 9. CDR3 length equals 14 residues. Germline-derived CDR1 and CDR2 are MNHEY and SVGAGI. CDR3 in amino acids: CASNRQGIGTEAFF. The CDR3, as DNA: TGTGCCAGCAACCGACAGGGAATTGGCACTGAAGCTTTCTTT.

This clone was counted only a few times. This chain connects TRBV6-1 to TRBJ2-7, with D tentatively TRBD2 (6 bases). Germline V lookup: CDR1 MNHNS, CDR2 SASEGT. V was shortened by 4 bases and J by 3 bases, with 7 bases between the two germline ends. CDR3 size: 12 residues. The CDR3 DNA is TGTGCCAGCAGTGGGAGGGGCTACGAGCAGTACTTC. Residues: CASSGRGYEQYF.

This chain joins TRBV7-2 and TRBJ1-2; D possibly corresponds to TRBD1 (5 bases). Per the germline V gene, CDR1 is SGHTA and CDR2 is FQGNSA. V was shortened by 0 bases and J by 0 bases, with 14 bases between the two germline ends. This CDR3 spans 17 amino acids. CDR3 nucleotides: TGTGCCAGCAGCTTAGCGCAGGGTGCAGGAGCTAACTATGGCTACACCTTC. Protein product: CASSLAQGAGANYGYTF.

CDR3 sequence: CASTEAGASYEQYF. CDR3 in DNA: TGTGCCAGCACCGAAGCGGGAGCTTCCTACGAGCAGTACTTC. This chain connects TRBV5-4 to TRBJ2-7; 8 positions agree with TRBD2. The length of the CDR3 is 14 residues. The germline gives CDR1 SGHNT, CDR2 YYREEE (reference sequence). V shed 6 bases and J 1 base; nucleotides not matched to a gene: 6.

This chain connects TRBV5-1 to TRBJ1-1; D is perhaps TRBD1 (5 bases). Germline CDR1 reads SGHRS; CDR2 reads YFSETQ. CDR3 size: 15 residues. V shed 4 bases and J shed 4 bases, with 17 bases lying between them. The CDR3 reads CASSPRPGVGTEAFF. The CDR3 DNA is TGCGCCAGCAGCCCACGTCCGGGGGTGGGCACTGAAGCTTTCTTT.

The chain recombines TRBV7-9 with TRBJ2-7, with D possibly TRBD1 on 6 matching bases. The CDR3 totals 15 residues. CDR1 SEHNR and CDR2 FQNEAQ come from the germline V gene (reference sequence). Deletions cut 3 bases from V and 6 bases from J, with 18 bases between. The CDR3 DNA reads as TGTGCCAGCAGCTTTTGGACAGCCTCGGTAGGCGAGCAGTACTTC. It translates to CASSFWTASVGEQYF.

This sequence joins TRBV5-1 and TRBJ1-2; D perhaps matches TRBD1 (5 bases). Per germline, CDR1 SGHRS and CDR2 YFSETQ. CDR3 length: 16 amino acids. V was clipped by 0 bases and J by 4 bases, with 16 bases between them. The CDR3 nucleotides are TGCGCCAGCAGCTTGGCCGGGACTGCAGACCTCTATGGCTACACCTTC. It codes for CASSLAGTADLYGYTF.